This is a list of T cell receptor beta chains from one sample in a study of early T cells in non-severe SARS-CoV-2 infection. TCRdb itself ran the 5' RACE reads through MiXCR, one entry per CDR3 protein. The sample has 79,000 or so distinct CDR3 sequences, roughly 12% seen once. Material for sequencing was whole blood. Receptors were obtained from an adult who was a healthcare worker with PCR-confirmed SARS-CoV-2 infection or an uninfected control (not recorded which). Both conserved end residues are trimmed from each CDR3. Fields, in order: V gene, CDR3 protein.

>TRBV20-1
SALRRGGNGYT
>TRBV6-2/TRBV6-3
ASDGFADNEQF
>TRBV30
AWSPGQGNSPLH
>TRBV10-3
AIKGGPDNSPLH
>TRBV28
ASTITARDLNTGELF
>TRBV7-9
ASSLVGGEYEQY
>TRBV28
ASSLGDDSKGDTQY
>TRBV7-9
ASSPGQGPNEKLF
>TRBV20-1
SARRHRSYEQY
>TRBV6-6
ASSYWDRGSGETQY
>TRBV6-2/TRBV6-3
ASSLSLSPYEQY
>TRBV20-1
SAGPYGYT
>TRBV6-1
ASSARDILSYEQY
>TRBV7-2
ASSFLGRSSYNEQF
>TRBV28
ASSPRRDRAVANYGYT
>TRBV6-5
ATNAGGYYTGELF
>TRBV11-2
ASSYGLGALTDTQY
>TRBV25-1
ASNGGGKSQETQY
>TRBV4-3
ASSQYRPGTEAF
>TRBV7-9
ASSLVTSGITDTQY
>TRBV20-1
SAPDRGQWEKLF
>TRBV27
ASSSLSTLLAANTGELF
>TRBV24-1
ATSETGALNTGELF
>TRBV20-1
SARRGGGTEAF
>TRBV11-2
ASSFGDYKEQF
>TRBV11-2
ASSTDRVFQPQH
>TRBV14
AISVPEAF
>TRBV27
ASSFTGTYGYT
>TRBV25-1
ASSGSRWNTEAF
>TRBV5-5
ASSFGGASYNEQF
>TRBV20-1
SARDSGESGYGYT
>TRBV12-5
ASGLPRPGDTQY
>TRBV7-9
ASSLAPGGTEAF
>TRBV11-2
ASSLGETSGAETQY
>TRBV7-8
ASSIPAYQETQY
>TRBV28
ASSPQGRYGYT
>TRBV7-9
ASSLGSGEIETQY